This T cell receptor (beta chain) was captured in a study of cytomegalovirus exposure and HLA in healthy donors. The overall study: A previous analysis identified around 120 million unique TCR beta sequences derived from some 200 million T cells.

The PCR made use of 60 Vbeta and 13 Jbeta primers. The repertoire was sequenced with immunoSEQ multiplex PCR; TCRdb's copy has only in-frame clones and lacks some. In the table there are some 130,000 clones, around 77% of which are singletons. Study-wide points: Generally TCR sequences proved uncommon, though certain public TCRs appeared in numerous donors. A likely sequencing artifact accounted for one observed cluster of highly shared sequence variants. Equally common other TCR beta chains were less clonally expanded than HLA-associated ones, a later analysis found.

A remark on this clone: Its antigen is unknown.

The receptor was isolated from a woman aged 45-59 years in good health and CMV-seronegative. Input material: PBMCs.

As DNA, the CDR3 is TGTGCCTGGAGTGTTACTTCGGGACAGATCCTTAACACAGATACGCAGTATTTT. As protein: CAWSVTSGQILNTDTQYF. The chain has TRBV30 and TRBJ2-3; 7 positions agree with TRBD1. This CDR3 region has 18 residues. V lost 0 bases to trimming and J lost 2 bases; unmatched junction nucleotides: 14. Germline CDR1 GTSNPN, CDR2 SVGIG (reference sequence).